The rows below give T cell receptor beta chains drawn from one sample of a study of blood T cells in healthy people across ages. From the 5' RACE reads, TCRdb called clonotypes with MiXCR, one entry per CDR3 protein. The sample yields around 500,000 distinct CDR3 sequences, around half seen once. Sequenced: blood. The receptor source for this set is a man older than 75 in good health. Both conserved end residues are part of each CDR3.

V gene,J gene,CDR3 protein
TRBV14,TRBJ2-7,CASSQTSCEQYF
TRBV9,TRBJ2-2,CASSSDGDTGELFF
TRBV7-2,TRBJ2-4,CASSSDRGRNIQYF
TRBV27,TRBJ2-1,CASSWTGTQFF
TRBV20-1,TRBJ2-7,CSARGTVQAYEQYF
TRBV2,TRBJ1-5,CASSPSGGRLQPQHF
TRBV29-1,TRBJ2-1,CSVEDLAGLYNEQFF
TRBV7-9,TRBJ2-5,CASSLGQGTGEQYF
TRBV11-2,TRBJ2-5,CASSLDPGTAGQYF
TRBV7-2,TRBJ2-7,CASNSSLGNPWGEQYF
TRBV29-1,TRBJ1-2,CSVWGVYGYTF
TRBV20-1,TRBJ2-3,CSAPLVRSATDTQYF
TRBV7-9,TRBJ2-1,CASSLAGLAWEQFF
TRBV7-2,TRBJ2-1,CASSLGSLINEQFF
TRBV4-2,TRBJ1-1,CASSTRTGETEAFF
TRBV5-5,TRBJ2-7,CASSFRQGPLYEQYF
TRBV7-2,.,CASSLGGLLAHEQYF
TRBV20-1,TRBJ2-1,CSAMRGEQFF
TRBV6-2/TRBV6-3,TRBJ2-3,CASSSHPSGSGTDTQYF
TRBV7-4,TRBJ2-5,CASSFHQARETQYF
TRBV12-3/TRBV12-4,TRBJ2-3,CASSFGSRLSSTDTQYF
TRBV20-1,TRBJ2-1,CSARGVAMIPYNEQFF
TRBV20-1,TRBJ2-1,CSARTSGRPSYNEQFF
TRBV4-1,TRBJ1-2,CASSQDLSHGGGYTF
TRBV4-3,TRBJ2-7,CASSQRMGQDPYEQYF
TRBV20-1,TRBJ1-1,CSAVNRGRGTEAFF
TRBV29-1,TRBJ2-1,CSVLDRTSGSRNEQFF
TRBV20-1,TRBJ1-2,CSASRLQGYGYTF
TRBV7-9,TRBJ2-1,CASSFPGLATSYNEQFF
TRBV29-1,TRBJ2-5,CSAARSTDEQYF
TRBV7-9,TRBJ2-2,CASSLLSAGPYTGELFF
TRBV6-5,TRBJ2-4,CASSYTGASGGTKNIQYF
TRBV5-1,TRBJ2-7,CASRWGTEQYF
TRBV7-2,TRBJ2-7,CASSLGGTGVPYEQYF
TRBV10-1,TRBJ1-1,CASSEGQGGGTEAFF
TRBV29-1,TRBJ1-2,CSVESTGFGGYTF
TRBV4-1,TRBJ2-1,CASSHLGQGVYNEQFF
TRBV20-1,TRBJ2-5,CSAEQLTQETQYF
TRBV13,TRBJ2-5,CASSSRAGGSYPPETQYF
TRBV30,TRBJ1-1,CAWSDGLNTEAFF
TRBV12-3/TRBV12-4,TRBJ2-1,CASSHTSGKLLSYNEQFF
TRBV7-3,.,CASSLRASGPQETQFF
TRBV20-1,TRBJ1-1,CSVLRSTEAFF
TRBV10-3,TRBJ2-5,CATGAQQETQYF
TRBV14,TRBJ2-7,CASSHWTARSSYEQYF
TRBV7-2,TRBJ2-1,CASSFQLADNEQFF
TRBV6-5,TRBJ2-1,CASSLYGRSNNEQFF
TRBV6-5,TRBJ2-4,CASSYSITGGRGIQYF
TRBV29-1,TRBJ2-7,CSVGHSYEQYF
TRBV28,TRBJ1-4,CASSYPGTGKGKLFF
TRBV28,TRBJ2-7,CASSKPGQGNSYEQYF
TRBV7-9,TRBJ2-5,CANSLAGQGQTQYF
TRBV9,TRBJ2-5,CASSPSPSGSTQETQYF
TRBV9,.,CASSVGRDTPSTYEQYF
TRBV19,TRBJ2-2,CASRRARVGRIGELFF